This T cell receptor (beta chain) was retrieved from a study of OX40 agonist ivuxolimab in advanced cancers. Study at large: Partial responses occurred in three patients (one hepatocellular carcinoma, two cutaneous melanoma). Study observations and caveats: Both CD4+ and CD8+ T cell populations in blood had undergone clonal expansion by week 6 at 0.1 to 3.0 mg/kg. CD4+ T cells averaged fewer expanded clones than CD8+ T cells. Partial responders at 0.1-3.0 mg/kg showed near-lowest clonal expansion.

This clone appeared a single time. The antigen is undetermined. Assay: immunoSEQ multiplex PCR; the TCRdb copy retains only in-frame clones and omits some. This sample carries fewer than 85,000 clones, approximately 90% of them seen once, and the ten largest clones take approximately 0.39%. The sample here was CD4+ or CD8+ T cells sorted from blood, taken in a trial of the OX40 agonist ivuxolimab. This clonotype originated in an adult with an advanced solid tumor such as melanoma, head and neck, liver or kidney cancer.

CDR3 amino acids: CASSQNQRGQGTGELFF. CDR3 in DNA: TGTGCCAGCAGCCAGAACCAGAGGGGACAGGGGACCGGGGAGCTGTTTTTT. V usage is TRBV27 and J usage is TRBJ2-2; 10 bases line up with TRBD1. The V gene's germline CDR1 is MNHEY and CDR2 SMNVEV (reference sequence). After removal of 6 bases from V and 5 bases from J, the junction contained 12 bases not matched to a gene. The CDR3 sequence is 17 residues long.